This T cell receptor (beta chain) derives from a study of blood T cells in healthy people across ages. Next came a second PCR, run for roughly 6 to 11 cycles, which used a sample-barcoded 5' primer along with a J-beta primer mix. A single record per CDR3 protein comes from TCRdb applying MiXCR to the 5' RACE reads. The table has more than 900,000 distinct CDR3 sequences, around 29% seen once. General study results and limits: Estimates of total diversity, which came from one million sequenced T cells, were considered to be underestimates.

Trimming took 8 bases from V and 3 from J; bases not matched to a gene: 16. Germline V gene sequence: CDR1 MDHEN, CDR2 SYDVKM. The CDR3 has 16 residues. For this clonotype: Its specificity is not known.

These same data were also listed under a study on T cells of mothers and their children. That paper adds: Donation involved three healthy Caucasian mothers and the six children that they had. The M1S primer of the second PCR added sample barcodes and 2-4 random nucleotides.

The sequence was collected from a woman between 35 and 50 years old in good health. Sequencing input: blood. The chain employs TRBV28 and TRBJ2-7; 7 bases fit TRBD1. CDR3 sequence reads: CASEGDRGQRFYEQYF. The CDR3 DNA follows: TGTGCCAGCGAAGGGGATAGGGGGCAACGATTCTACGAGCAGTACTTC.